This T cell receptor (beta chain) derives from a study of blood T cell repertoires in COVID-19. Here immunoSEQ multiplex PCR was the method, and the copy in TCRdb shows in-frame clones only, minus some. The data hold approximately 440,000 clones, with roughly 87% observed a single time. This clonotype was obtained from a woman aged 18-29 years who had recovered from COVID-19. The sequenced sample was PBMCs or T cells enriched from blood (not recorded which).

The CDR3 here is CAWSVLGDRDNSPLHF. The CDR3 coding sequence is TGTGCCTGGAGTGTATTGGGGGACAGGGATAATTCACCCCTCCACTTT. This sequence joins TRBV30 and TRBJ1-6, with 9 bases lining up with TRBD1. V was pared by 0 bases and J by 5 bases, with 5 bases of the junction left unmatched. The CDR3 is 16 residues long. Germline V gene data show CDR1 as GTSNPN and CDR2 as SVGIG (reference sequence). Full variable domain (rest looked up from reference TRBV30 and TRBJ1-6): SQTIHQWPATLVQPVGSPLSLECTVEGTSNPNLYWYRQAAGRGLQLLFYSVGIGQISSEVPQNLSASRPQDRQFILSSKKLLLSDSGFYLCAWSVLGDRDNSPLHFGNGTRLTVT.